This record concerns one T cell receptor beta chain sequence. This sample was taken from a study of CD8 T cells in Susac syndrome. Germline V CDR1 and CDR2: LGHNT, FRNRAP. CDR3 length equals 13 residues. V lost 0 bases and J lost 11; bases outside the gene matches: 6. Sequencing targeted TCR beta in T cells from blood (CD8+ and CD4+). The control participants were healthy donors, and these controls were matched with respect to both age and sex. FACS was used to enrich TEMRA cells, whereas the CD8+ and CD4+ T cells were obtained by negative isolation. When the RNA was reverse transcribed, random hexamers were used with an input of roughly 0.5 to 1 ug. The amplification used immunoSEQ multiplex PCR on TCR beta CDR3; it spanned 54 Vbeta and 13 Jbeta. TCRdb used MiXCR to reprocess the immunoSEQ multiplex PCR reads, holding one entry per CDR3 protein. Here the sample spans 180,000 or so distinct CDR3 sequences, around 94% being singletons.

The chain couples TRBV12-5 to TRBJ1-1; TRBD1 matches at 7 bases. Sample: CD4+ T cells from PBMCs. This TCR derives from a human donor in good health. The CDR3 loop is CASGLVGQVEAFF. CDR3 DNA sequence: TGTGCTAGTGGTTTGGTCGGACAGGTTGAGGCTTTCTTT. Looking up the rest from reference TRBV12-5 and TRBJ1-1 gives the full variable domain: DARVTQTPRHKVTEMGQEVTMRCQPILGHNTVFWYRQTMMQGLELLAYFRNRAPLDDSGMPKDRFSAEMPDATLATLKIQPSEPRDSAVYFCASGLVGQVEAFFGQGTRLTVV.